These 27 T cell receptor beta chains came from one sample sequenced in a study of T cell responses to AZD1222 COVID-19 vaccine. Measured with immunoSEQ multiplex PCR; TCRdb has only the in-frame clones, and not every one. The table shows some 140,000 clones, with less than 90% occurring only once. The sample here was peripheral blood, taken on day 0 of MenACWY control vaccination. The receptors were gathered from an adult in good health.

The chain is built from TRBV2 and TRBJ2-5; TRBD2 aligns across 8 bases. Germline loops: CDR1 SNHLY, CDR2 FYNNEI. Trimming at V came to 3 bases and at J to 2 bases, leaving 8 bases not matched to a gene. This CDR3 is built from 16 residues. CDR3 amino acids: CASSDRLAGSQETQYF. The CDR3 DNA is TGTGCCAGCAGTGATCGGTTAGCGGGGAGTCAAGAGACCCAGTACTTC.

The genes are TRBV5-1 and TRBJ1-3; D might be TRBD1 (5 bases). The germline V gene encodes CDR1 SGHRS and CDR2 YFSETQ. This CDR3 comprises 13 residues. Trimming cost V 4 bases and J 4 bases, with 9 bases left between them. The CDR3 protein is CASSGDGGNTIYF. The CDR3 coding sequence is TGCGCCAGCAGCGGGGACGGGGGAAACACCATATATTTT.

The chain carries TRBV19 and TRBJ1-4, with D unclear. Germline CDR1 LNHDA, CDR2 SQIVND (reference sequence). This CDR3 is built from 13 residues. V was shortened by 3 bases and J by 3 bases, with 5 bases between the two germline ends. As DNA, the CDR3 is TGTGCCAGTAGTATCCGACCTAATGAAAAACTGTTTTTT. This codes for CASSIRPNEKLFF.

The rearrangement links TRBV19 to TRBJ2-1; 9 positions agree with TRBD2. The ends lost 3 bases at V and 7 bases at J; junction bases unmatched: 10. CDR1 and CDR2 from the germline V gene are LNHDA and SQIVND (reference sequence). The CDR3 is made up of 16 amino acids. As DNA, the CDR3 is TGTGCCAGTAGTATGGTGCATAGCGGGAGCACAAATGAGCAGTTCTTC. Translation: CASSMVHSGSTNEQFF.

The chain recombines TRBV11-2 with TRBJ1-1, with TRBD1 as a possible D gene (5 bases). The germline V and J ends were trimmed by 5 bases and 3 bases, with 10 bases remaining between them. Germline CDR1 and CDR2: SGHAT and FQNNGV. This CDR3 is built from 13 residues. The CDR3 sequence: CASSGGTDTEAFF. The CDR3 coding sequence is TGTGCCAGCAGCGGTGGGACTGACACTGAAGCTTTCTTT.

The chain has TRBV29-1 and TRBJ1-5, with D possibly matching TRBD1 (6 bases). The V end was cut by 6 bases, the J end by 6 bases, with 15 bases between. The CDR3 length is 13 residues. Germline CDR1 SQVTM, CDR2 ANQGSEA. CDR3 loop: CSVDQGPAQPQHF. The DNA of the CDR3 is TGCAGCGTCGACCAGGGGCCAGCTCAGCCCCAGCATTTT.

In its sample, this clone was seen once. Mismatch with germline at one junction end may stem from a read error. Here the CDR3 reads CASSFQDF. For the CDR3, the DNA is TGTGCCAGCAGCTTCCAGGATTTC. The chain is built from TRBV5-4 and TRBJ2-7; D gene uncertain. The germline V gene has CDR1 SGHNT and CDR2 YYREEE (reference sequence). This CDR3 spans 8 amino acids.

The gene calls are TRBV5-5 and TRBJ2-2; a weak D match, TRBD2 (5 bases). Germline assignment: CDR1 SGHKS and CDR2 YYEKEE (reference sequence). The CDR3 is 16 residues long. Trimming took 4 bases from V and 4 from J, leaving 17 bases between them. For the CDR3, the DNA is TGTGCCAGCAGCCTTCTCTTCCACGAGGGCACCGGGGAGCTGTTTTTT. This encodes CASSLLFHEGTGELFF.

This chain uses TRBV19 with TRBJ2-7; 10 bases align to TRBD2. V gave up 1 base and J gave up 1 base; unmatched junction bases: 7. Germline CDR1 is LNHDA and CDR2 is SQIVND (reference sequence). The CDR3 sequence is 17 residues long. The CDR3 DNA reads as TGTGCCAGTAGTATAGGTCTAGCGGGAGATCGGTCCTACGAGCAGTACTTC. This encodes CASSIGLAGDRSYEQYF.

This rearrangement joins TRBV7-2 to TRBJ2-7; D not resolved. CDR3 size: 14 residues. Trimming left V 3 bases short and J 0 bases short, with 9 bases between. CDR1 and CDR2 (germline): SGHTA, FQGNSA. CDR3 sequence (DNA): TGTGCCAGCAGCTTGCAGGTTAGCTCCTACGAGCAGTACTTC. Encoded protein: CASSLQVSSYEQYF.

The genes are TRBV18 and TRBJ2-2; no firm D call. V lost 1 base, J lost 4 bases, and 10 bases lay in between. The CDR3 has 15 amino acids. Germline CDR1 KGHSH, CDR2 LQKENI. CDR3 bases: TGTGCCAGCTCACCACTGGGATTGAGCACCGGGGAGCTGTTTTTT. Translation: CASSPLGLSTGELFF.

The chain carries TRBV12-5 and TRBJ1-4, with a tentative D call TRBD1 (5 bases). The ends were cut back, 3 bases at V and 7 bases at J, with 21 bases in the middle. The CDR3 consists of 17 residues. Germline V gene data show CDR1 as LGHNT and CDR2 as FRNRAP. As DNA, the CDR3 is TGTGCTAGTGGTTTTTCAGCCTCCAGGGTTCGCAGTGAAAAACTGTTTTTT. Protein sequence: CASGFSASRVRSEKLFF.

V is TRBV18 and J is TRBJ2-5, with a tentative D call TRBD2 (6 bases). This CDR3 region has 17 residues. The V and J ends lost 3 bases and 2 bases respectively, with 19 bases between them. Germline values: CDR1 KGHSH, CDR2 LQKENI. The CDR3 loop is CASSPLARGRTQETQYF. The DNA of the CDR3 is TGTGCCAGCTCACCCTTGGCACGGGGGAGGACTCAAGAGACCCAGTACTTC.

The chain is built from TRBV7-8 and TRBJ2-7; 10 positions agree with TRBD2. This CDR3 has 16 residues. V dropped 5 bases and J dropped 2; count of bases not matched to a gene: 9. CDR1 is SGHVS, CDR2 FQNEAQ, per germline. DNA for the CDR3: TGTGCCAGCAGCCAGATCAGCGGGAGGGGGCCCTACGAGCAGTACTTC. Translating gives CASSQISGRGPYEQYF.

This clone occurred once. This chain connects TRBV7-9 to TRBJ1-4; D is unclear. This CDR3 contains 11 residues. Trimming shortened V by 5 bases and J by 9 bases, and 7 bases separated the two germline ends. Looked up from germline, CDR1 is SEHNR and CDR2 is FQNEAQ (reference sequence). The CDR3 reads CASSIQQKLFF. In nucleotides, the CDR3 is TGTGCCAGCAGCATTCAACAAAAACTGTTTTTT. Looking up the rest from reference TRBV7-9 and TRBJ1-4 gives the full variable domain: DTGVSQNPRHKITKRGQNVTFRCDPISEHNRLYWYRQTLGQGPEFLTYFQNEAQLEKSRLLSDRFSAERPKGSFSTLEIQRTEQGDSAMYLCASSIQQKLFFGSGTQLSVL.

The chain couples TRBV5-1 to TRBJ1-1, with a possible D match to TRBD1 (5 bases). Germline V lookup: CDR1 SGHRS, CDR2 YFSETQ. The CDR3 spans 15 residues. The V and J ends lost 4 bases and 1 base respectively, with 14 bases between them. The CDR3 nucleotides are TGCGCCAGCAGCACCTCGGGGGGAGAGAACACTGAAGCTTTCTTT. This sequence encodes CASSTSGGENTEAFF.

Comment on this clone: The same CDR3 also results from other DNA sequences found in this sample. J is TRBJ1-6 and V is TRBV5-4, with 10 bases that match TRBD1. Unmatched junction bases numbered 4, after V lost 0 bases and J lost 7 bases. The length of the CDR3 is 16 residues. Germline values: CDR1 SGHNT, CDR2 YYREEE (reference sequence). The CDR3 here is CASSLGQGARNSPLHF. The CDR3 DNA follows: TGTGCCAGCAGCTTGGGACAGGGGGCTCGCAATTCACCCCTCCACTTT.

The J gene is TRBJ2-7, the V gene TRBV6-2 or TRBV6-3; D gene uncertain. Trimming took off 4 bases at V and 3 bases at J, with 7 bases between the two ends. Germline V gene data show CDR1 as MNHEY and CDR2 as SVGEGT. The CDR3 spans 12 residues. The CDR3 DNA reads TGTGCCAGCAGTTCAGCGCGCTACGAGCAGTACTTC. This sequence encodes CASSSARYEQYF.

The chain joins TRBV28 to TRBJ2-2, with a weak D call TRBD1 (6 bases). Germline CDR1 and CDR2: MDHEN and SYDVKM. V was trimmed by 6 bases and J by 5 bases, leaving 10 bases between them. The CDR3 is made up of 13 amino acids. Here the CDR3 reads CASRGAGTGELFF. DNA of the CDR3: TGTGCCAGCAGGGGGGCAGGAACCGGGGAGCTGTTTTTT.

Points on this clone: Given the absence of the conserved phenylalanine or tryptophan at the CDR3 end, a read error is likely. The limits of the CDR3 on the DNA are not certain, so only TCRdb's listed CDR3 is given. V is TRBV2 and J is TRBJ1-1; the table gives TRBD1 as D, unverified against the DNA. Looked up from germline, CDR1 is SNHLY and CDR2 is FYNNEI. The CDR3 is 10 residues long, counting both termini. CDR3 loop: CASSNRGLSY.

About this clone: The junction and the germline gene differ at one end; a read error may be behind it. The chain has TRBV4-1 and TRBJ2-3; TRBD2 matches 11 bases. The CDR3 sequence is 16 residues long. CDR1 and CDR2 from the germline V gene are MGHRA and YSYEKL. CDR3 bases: TGCCCCAGCAGCCGACAGACTAGCGGGGACACAGATACGCAGTATTTT. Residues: CPSSRQTSGDTDTQYF.

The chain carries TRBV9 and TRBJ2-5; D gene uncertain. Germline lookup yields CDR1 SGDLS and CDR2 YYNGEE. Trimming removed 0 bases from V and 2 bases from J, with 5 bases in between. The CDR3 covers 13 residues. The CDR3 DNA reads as TGTGCCAGCAGCGTAGCCAGGCAAGAGACCCAGTACTTC. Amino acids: CASSVARQETQYF.

For the CDR3, the DNA is TGTGCCAGCAGTTTCGGGACAGGGGGCTTAGGTGAGACCCAGTACTTC. This sequence encodes CASSFGTGGLGETQYF. The V and J genes are TRBV27 and TRBJ2-5; TRBD1 agrees at 12 bases. The V and J ends lost 3 bases and 5 bases, in that order; junction bases with no gene match: 7. This CDR3 comprises 16 residues. The germline CDR1 and CDR2 sequences are MNHEY and SMNVEV (reference sequence).

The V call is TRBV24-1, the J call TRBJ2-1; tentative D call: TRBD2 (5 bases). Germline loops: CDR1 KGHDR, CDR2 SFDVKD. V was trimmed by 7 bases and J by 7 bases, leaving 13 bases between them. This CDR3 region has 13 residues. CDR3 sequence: CATSLTSGNEQFF. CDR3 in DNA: TGTGCCACCAGCCTTACGTCGGGGAATGAGCAGTTCTTC.

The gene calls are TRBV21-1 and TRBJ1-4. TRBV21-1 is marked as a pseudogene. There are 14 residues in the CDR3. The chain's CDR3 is CASSLGPPNEKLFF. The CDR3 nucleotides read TGTGCCAGCAGCCTAGGGCCACCGAATGAAAAACTGTTTTTT.

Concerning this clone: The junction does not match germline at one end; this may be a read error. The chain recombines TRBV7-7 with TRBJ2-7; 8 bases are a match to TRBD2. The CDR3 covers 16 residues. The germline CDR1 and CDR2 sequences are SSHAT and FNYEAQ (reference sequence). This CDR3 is CASSAQGSGGSYEQYF. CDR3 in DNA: TGTGCTAGCAGCGCCCAGGGGAGCGGGGGCTCCTACGAGCAGTACTTC. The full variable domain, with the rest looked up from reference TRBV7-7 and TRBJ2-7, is GAGVSQSPRYKVTKRGQDVTLRCDPISSHATLYWYQQALGQGPEFLTYFNYEAQPDKSGLPSDRFSAERPEGSISTLTIQRTEQRDSAMYRCASSAQGSGGSYEQYFGPGTRLTVT.

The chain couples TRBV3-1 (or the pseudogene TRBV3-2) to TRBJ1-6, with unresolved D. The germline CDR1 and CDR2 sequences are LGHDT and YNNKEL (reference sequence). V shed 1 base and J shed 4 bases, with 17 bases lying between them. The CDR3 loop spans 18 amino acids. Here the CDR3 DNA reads TGTGCCAGCAGCCAAGGGCAGAGGAAGCTTGGGTATAATTCACCCCTCCACTTT. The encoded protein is CASSQGQRKLGYNSPLHF.